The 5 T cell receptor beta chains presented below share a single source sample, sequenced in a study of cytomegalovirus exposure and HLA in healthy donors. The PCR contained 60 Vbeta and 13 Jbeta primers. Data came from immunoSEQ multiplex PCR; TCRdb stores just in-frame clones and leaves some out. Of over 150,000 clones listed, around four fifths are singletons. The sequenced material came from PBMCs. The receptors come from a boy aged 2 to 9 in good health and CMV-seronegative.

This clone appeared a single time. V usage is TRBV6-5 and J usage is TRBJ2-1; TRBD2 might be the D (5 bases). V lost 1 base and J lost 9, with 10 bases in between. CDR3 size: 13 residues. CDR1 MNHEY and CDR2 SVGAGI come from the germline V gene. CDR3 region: CASSYFRGLEQFF. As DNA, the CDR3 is TGTGCCAGCAGTTACTTCAGAGGGCTTGAGCAGTTCTTC.

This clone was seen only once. The CDR3 is CASRSTSGHTQYF. The CDR3 coding sequence is TGTGCCAGCAGGTCGACTAGCGGACATACGCAGTATTTT. This chain joins TRBV6-5 and TRBJ2-3; 9 positions agree with TRBD2. Trimming cost V 6 bases and J 7 bases; bases outside gene matches: 5. Germline V gene sequence: CDR1 MNHEY, CDR2 SVGAGI. This CDR3 is built from 13 residues.

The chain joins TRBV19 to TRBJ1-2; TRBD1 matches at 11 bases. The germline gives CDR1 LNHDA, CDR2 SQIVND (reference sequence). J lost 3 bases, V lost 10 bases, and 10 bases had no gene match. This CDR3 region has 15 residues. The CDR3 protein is CATLGQGEAYYGYTF. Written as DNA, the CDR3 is TGTGCCACTCTGGGACAGGGGGAAGCCTACTATGGCTACACCTTC.

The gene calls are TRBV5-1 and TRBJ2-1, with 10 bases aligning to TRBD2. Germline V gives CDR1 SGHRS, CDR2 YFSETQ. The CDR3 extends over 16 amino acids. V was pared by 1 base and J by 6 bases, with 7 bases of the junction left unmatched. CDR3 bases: TGCGCCAGCAGCTTGTATGAGGTAGCGGGGGGCAATGAGCAGTTCTTC. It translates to CASSLYEVAGGNEQFF.

CDR3 loop: CASSPGQGDNEKLFF. CDR3 bases: TGTGCCAGCAGCCCCGGACAGGGCGATAATGAAAAACTGTTTTTT. V gene TRBV27 combines with J gene TRBJ1-4; 8 positions match TRBD1. Losses at the gene ends were 6 bases for V and 4 bases for J; bases not matched to a gene: 7. The CDR3 covers 15 residues. Germline CDR1 is MNHEY and CDR2 is SMNVEV (reference sequence).